Below, 27 T cell receptor beta chains from the same sample are listed, as sequenced in a study of control samples from healthy donors and cancer patients. Measured with immunoSEQ multiplex PCR; TCRdb has only the in-frame clones, and not every one. Of fewer than 500,000 clones listed, around nine tenths were seen once; the top ten hold approximately 6.3%. The sample was PBMCs. The receptors come from a man aged 35-49 years with head and neck cancer.

The V and J genes are TRBV9 and TRBJ2-1; TRBD2 aligns across 11 bases. This CDR3 region has 18 residues. Germline lookup yields CDR1 SGDLS and CDR2 YYNGEE. V gave up 0 bases and J gave up 6 bases; unmatched junction bases: 11. The CDR3 protein is CASSVAKTSGIASNEQFF. As DNA, the CDR3 is TGTGCCAGCAGCGTAGCTAAGACTAGCGGGATCGCGAGCAATGAGCAGTTCTTC. Combining the CDR3 with reference TRBV9 and TRBJ2-1 gives the whole variable domain DSGVTQTPKHLITATGQRVTLRCSPRSGDLSVYWYQQSLDQGLQFLIQYYNGEERAKGNILERFSAQQFPDLHSELNLSSLELGDSALYFCASSVAKTSGIASNEQFFGPGTRLTVL.

V and J are TRBV4-2 and TRBJ1-6; D may be TRBD1 (5 bases). This CDR3 contains 14 residues. Trimming cost V 6 bases and J 5 bases, with 11 bases left between them. Germline V gene data show CDR1 as LGHNA and CDR2 as YNFKEQ. The CDR3 spells CASSSRGDNSPLHF. In nucleotides, the CDR3 is TGTGCCAGCAGTTCGAGAGGGGATAATTCACCCCTCCACTTT.

CDR3 sequence reads: CASSQGIAGFSYNEQFF. The CDR3 DNA follows: TGCGCCAGCAGCCAAGGCATAGCGGGATTCTCCTACAATGAGCAGTTCTTC. The chain joins TRBV4-1 to TRBJ2-1, with 8 bases fitting TRBD2. With 1 base clipped from V and 0 bases from J, the junction kept 5 bases outside the gene matches. The CDR3 length is 17 residues. CDR1 and CDR2 (germline): MGHRA, YSYEKL.

V gene TRBV18 combines with J gene TRBJ2-3, with 7 bases matching TRBD1. Germline V gene data show CDR1 as KGHSH and CDR2 as LQKENI. The CDR3 runs to 13 residues. The J segment lost 4 bases and the V segment lost 6 bases, leaving 4 bases of the junction unmatched. CDR3 protein: CASSDRSSDTQYF. CDR3 bases: TGTGCCAGCTCGGACAGGTCATCAGATACGCAGTATTTT.

The CDR3 sequence is CASSHVSALVVDTQYF. CDR3 in DNA: TGTGCCAGCAGCCACGTTTCCGCGCTGGTTGTAGATACGCAGTATTTT. The V and J genes are TRBV7-6 and TRBJ2-3; D call uncertain. V was cut by 5 bases and J by 5 bases, with 20 bases left in between. This CDR3 has 16 amino acids. Per the germline V gene, CDR1 is SGHVS and CDR2 is FNYEAQ.

V is TRBV18 and J is TRBJ1-2, with TRBD1 identical over 7 bases. V gave up 3 bases and J gave up 4 bases; unmatched junction bases: 14. The germline V gene has CDR1 KGHSH and CDR2 LQKENI. This CDR3 comprises 17 residues. CDR3 region: CASSPDFSSGGGYGYTF. CDR3 sequence (DNA): TGTGCCAGCTCACCGGACTTCAGTTCAGGGGGAGGCTATGGCTACACCTTC. The full variable domain, its missing parts supplied by reference TRBV18 and TRBJ1-2, is NAGVMQNPRHLVRRRGQEARLRCSPMKGHSHVYWYRQLPEEGLKFMVYLQKENIIDESGMPKERFSAEFPKEGPSILRIQQVVRGDSAAYFCASSPDFSSGGGYGYTFGSGTRLTVV.

The rearrangement links TRBV30 to TRBJ1-1, with D tentatively TRBD1 (6 bases). Deletions cut 4 bases from V and 4 bases from J, with 31 bases between. CDR3 size: 19 residues. Per germline, CDR1 GTSNPN and CDR2 SVGIG (reference sequence). In nucleotides, the CDR3 is TGTGCCTGGACCAAGTGGCCGGGGAATACCAGGGGTACGGCCACTGAAGCTTTCTTT. Residues: CAWTKWPGNTRGTATEAFF.

This chain uses TRBV3-1 (or the pseudogene TRBV3-2) with TRBJ2-5; a possible D gene is TRBD2 (7 bases). This CDR3 region has 14 residues. CDR1 is LGHDT, CDR2 YNNKEL, per germline (reference sequence). Trimming removed 5 bases from V and 0 bases from J, with 10 bases in between. The CDR3 loop reads CASSSGTYQETQYF. CDR3 nucleotides: TGTGCCAGCAGCAGCGGGACATACCAAGAGACCCAGTACTTC.

This chain joins TRBV7-2 and TRBJ2-3; possibly TRBD2 for D (6 bases). The CDR3 is 14 amino acids. Germline values: CDR1 SGHTA, CDR2 FQGNSA. With 3 bases removed from V and 0 bases from J, the gap between germline ends came to 7 bases. CDR3 sequence (DNA): TGTGCCAGCAGCTTCGGGGGAAGCACAGATACGCAGTATTTT. The encoded protein is CASSFGGSTDTQYF.

The chain joins TRBV7-9 to TRBJ2-7, with 11 bases matching TRBD2. V shed 4 bases and J 2 bases; nucleotides not matched to a gene: 10. The CDR3 runs 17 residues. The germline CDR1 and CDR2 sequences are SEHNR and FQNEAQ (reference sequence). The CDR3 region has the DNA TGTGCCAGCAGCTCAATACCGACTAGCGGGAAACCCTACGAGCAGTACTTC. The encoded protein is CASSSIPTSGKPYEQYF.

CDR3 in amino acids: CASSTDREGQPQHF. CDR3 coding DNA: TGTGCCAGTAGTACCGACAGGGAAGGTCAGCCCCAGCATTTT. The chain couples TRBV19 to TRBJ1-5; 7 nucleotides align to TRBD1. This CDR3 contains 14 residues. Germline V gene lookup returns CDR1 LNHDA and CDR2 SQIVND (reference sequence). V gave up 4 bases and J gave up 6 bases; unmatched junction bases: 6.

The V and J genes are TRBV6-1 and TRBJ1-1; the D gene is possibly TRBD1 (5 bases). This CDR3 is built from 18 residues. V was pared by 0 bases and J by 0 bases, with 17 bases between. CDR1 MNHNS and CDR2 SASEGT come from the germline V gene. The CDR3 DNA reads TGTGCCAGCAGTGAAGCGGGGTACTTCGGGGCCATGAACACTGAAGCTTTCTTT. It codes for CASSEAGYFGAMNTEAFF.

The chain recombines TRBV9 with TRBJ2-7; 10 nucleotides line up with TRBD2. CDR1 is SGDLS, CDR2 YYNGEE, per germline. The trim removed 4 bases at V and 1 base at J, leaving 2 bases unmatched. The CDR3 loop spans 14 amino acids. DNA for the CDR3: TGTGCCAGCAGCAGTAGCGGGGGGTCCTACGAGCAGTACTTC. As protein: CASSSSGGSYEQYF. The variable domain in full, completed from reference TRBV9 and TRBJ2-7, reads DSGVTQTPKHLITATGQRVTLRCSPRSGDLSVYWYQQSLDQGLQFLIQYYNGEERAKGNILERFSAQQFPDLHSELNLSSLELGDSALYFCASSSSGGSYEQYFGPGTRLTVT.

The CDR3 sequence: CASSGPRDEQYF. The CDR3 DNA reads as TGTGCCAGCAGTGGGCCCCGGGATGAGCAGTACTTC. The chain links TRBV28 to TRBJ2-7; D is perhaps TRBD2 (5 bases). CDR1 is MDHEN, CDR2 SYDVKM, per germline. The CDR3 length is 12 residues. The V gene lost 5 bases and the J gene lost 7 bases, with 12 bases spanning the gap.

This sequence joins TRBV28 and TRBJ2-2; D call uncertain. The CDR3 runs to 15 residues. Germline V gene data show CDR1 as MDHEN and CDR2 as SYDVKM. V lost 4 bases and J lost 4, with 13 bases in between. The CDR3 DNA reads TGTGCCAGCAGTTACGGGCCCTCCCCCACCGGGGAGCTGTTTTTT. This sequence encodes CASSYGPSPTGELFF. The full variable domain, rest sourced from reference TRBV28 and TRBJ2-2, is DVKVTQSSRYLVKRTGEKVFLECVQDMDHENMFWYRQDPGLGLRLIYFSYDVKMKEKGDIPEGYSVSREKKERFSLILESASTNQTSMYLCASSYGPSPTGELFFGEGSRLTVL.

The chain has TRBV12-3 or TRBV12-4 and TRBJ2-3; D is unclear. CDR3 length: 12 residues. V shed 3 bases and J shed 4 bases, with 5 bases lying between them. CDR3: CASSLPADTQYF. The CDR3 DNA is TGTGCCAGCAGTTTGCCGGCAGATACGCAGTATTTT.

The rearrangement joins TRBV7-3 to TRBJ2-7; 9 nucleotides align to TRBD1. The CDR3 contains 16 residues. V trimming: 4 bases; J trimming: 5 bases; junction bases outside the gene matches: 12. Looked up from germline, CDR1 is SGHTA and CDR2 is FQGTGA. CDR3 coding DNA: TGTGCCAGCAGCTCCGCTCCGGGACAGGGTAAAGACGAGCAGTACTTC. Translated, it gives CASSSAPGQGKDEQYF.

Concerning this clone: Other DNA sequences within the sample encode an identical CDR3. The chain joins TRBV5-1 to TRBJ1-1; TRBD1 matches at 7 bases. The germline V gene encodes CDR1 SGHRS and CDR2 YFSETQ. This CDR3 spans 15 amino acids. V trimming: 0 bases; J trimming: 0 bases; junction bases outside the gene matches: 2. CDR3 in DNA: TGCGCCAGCAGCTTGGCAGGGGGGTTGAACACTGAAGCTTTCTTT. It codes for CASSLAGGLNTEAFF.

The chain has TRBV9 and TRBJ1-3; no clear D. The CDR3 covers 17 residues. V lost 3 bases and J 0 bases, leaving 16 bases between the germline ends. CDR1 is SGDLS, CDR2 YYNGEE, per germline. CDR3 sequence reads: CASSGPGLRDSGNTIYF. Here the CDR3 DNA reads TGTGCCAGCAGCGGGCCGGGTTTACGGGACTCTGGAAACACCATATATTTT.

The chain is built from TRBV4-3 and TRBJ1-6; 8 nucleotides line up with TRBD1. Germline values: CDR1 LGHNA, CDR2 YSLEER. V lost 3 bases, J lost 0 bases, and 7 bases stayed unmatched. The CDR3 spans 18 residues. CDR3 coding DNA: TGCGCCAGCAGCCACGCCAGGACAGGGAGCTCCTATAATTCACCCCTCCACTTT. Translating it yields CASSHARTGSSYNSPLHF.

The chain is built from TRBV12-3 or TRBV12-4 and TRBJ2-7; D unresolved. The CDR3 is 11 residues long. V was clipped by 6 bases and J by 2 bases, with 5 bases between them. CDR3 in amino acids: CASRSTYEQYF. CDR3 sequence (DNA): TGTGCCAGCAGATCAACCTACGAGCAGTACTTC.

The V gene is TRBV6-5, the J gene TRBJ2-7; D may be TRBD1 or TRBD2 (6 bases each). Looked up from germline, CDR1 is MNHEY and CDR2 is SVGAGI. The CDR3 is 15 residues long. V gave up 0 bases and J gave up 1 base, with 10 bases separating them. CDR3 DNA: TGTGCCAGCAGTTACTCCCTAGGGGGGTCCTACGAGCAGTACTTC. Protein: CASSYSLGGSYEQYF.

The chain has TRBV5-1 and TRBJ2-7; 7 nucleotides agree with TRBD1. Looked up from germline, CDR1 is SGHRS and CDR2 is YFSETQ. The CDR3 covers 15 residues. V shed 3 bases, J shed 1 base, and the junction held 7 bases outside the gene matches. The CDR3 sequence is CASSSGTVFSYEQYF. The CDR3, as DNA: TGCGCCAGCAGCTCCGGGACAGTCTTTTCCTACGAGCAGTACTTC.

The V gene is TRBV27, the J gene TRBJ1-2; D is perhaps TRBD1 (5 bases). The V gene lost 6 bases and the J gene lost 5 bases, with 19 bases spanning the gap. Germline V gene lookup returns CDR1 MNHEY and CDR2 SMNVEV (reference sequence). This CDR3 region has 15 residues. This chain's CDR3 is CASRKVGAGLYGYTF. DNA of the CDR3: TGTGCCAGCAGGAAAGTTGGGGCGGGACTTTATGGCTACACCTTC.

As to this clone: Different DNA sequences within this sample yield the same CDR3. CDR3 loop: CASSFGQSYEQYF. The CDR3 DNA follows: TGTGCCAGCAGCTTTGGCCAGTCCTACGAGCAGTACTTC. The V call is TRBV5-6, the J call TRBJ2-7; no clear D. V lost 2 bases, J lost 1 base, and 7 bases lay in between. The CDR3 has 13 residues. From germline, CDR1 is SGHDT and CDR2 YYEEEE.

The chain carries TRBV27 and TRBJ2-3; 8 bases are a match to TRBD2. The V gene's germline CDR1 is MNHEY and CDR2 SMNVEV (reference sequence). V dropped 5 bases and J dropped 4; count of bases not matched to a gene: 14. The CDR3 loop spans 17 amino acids. CDR3 bases: TGTGCCAGCAGTACTCGACTAGCGCAATACAGCGCAGATACGCAGTATTTT. Translated: CASSTRLAQYSADTQYF.

The CDR3 sequence: CASSLVGASTDTQYF. CDR3 sequence (DNA): TGCGCCAGCAGCTTGGTAGGGGCGAGCACAGATACGCAGTATTTT. The chain is built from TRBV5-1 and TRBJ2-3; D possibly corresponds to TRBD1 (5 bases). Germline lookup yields CDR1 SGHRS and CDR2 YFSETQ. The CDR3 spans 15 residues. V was trimmed by 0 bases and J by 0 bases, leaving 8 bases between them. Drawing the rest from reference TRBV5-1 and TRBJ2-3, the complete variable domain is KAGVTQTPRYLIKTRGQQVTLSCSPISGHRSVSWYQQTPGQGLQFLFEYFSETQRNKGNFPGRFSGRQFSNSRSEMNVSTLELGDSALYLCASSLVGASTDTQYFGPGTRLTVL.